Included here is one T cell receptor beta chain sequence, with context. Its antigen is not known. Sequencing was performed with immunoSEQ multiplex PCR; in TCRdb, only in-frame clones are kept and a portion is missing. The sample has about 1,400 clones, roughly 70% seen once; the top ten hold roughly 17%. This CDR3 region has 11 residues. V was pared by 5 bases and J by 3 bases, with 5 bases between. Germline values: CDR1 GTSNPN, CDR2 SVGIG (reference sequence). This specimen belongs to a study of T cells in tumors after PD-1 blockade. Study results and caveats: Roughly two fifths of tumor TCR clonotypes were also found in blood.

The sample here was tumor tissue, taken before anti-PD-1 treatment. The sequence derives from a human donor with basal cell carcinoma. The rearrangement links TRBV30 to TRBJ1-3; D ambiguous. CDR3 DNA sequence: TGTGCCTGGCACGGTGGAAACACCATATATTTT. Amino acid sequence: CAWHGGNTIYF.